Following are 24 T cell receptor beta chains from one sample sequenced in a study of post-analysis software for immune sequencing data. General observations from the study: TRBV5-6, TRBV5-1 and TRBV20-1 belonged to a set of roughly 5 TRBV segments that were more frequent in patients than controls.

These TCRs are of unknown antigen specificity. cDNA libraries of TCR beta carried unique molecular identifiers. MiXCR was run by TCRdb on the PCR reads, yielding one entry per CDR3 protein. The sample yields about 540,000 distinct CDR3 sequences, approximately 34% seen once. Material: blood. The receptor source for this set is a girl aged 2-17 years with multiple sclerosis.

The rearrangement links TRBV20-1 to TRBJ2-7; D is perhaps TRBD2 (7 bases). The CDR3 length is 12 residues. V lost 7 bases and J 0 bases, leaving 10 bases between the germline ends. CDR1 is DFQATT and CDR2 is SNEGSKA in the germline V gene (reference sequence). CDR3 loop: CSGGGDSYEQYF. The CDR3 DNA sequence: TGCAGTGGGGGGGGCGACTCCTACGAGCAGTACTTC.

This clonotype was found many times. The rearrangement uses TRBV5-6 and TRBJ1-2; D remains ambiguous. V was trimmed by 4 bases and J by 0 bases, leaving 4 bases between them. From germline, CDR1 is SGHDT and CDR2 YYEEEE. This CDR3 spans 12 amino acids. CDR3 nucleotides: TGTGCCAGCAGCCCCTCTAACTATGGCTACACCTTC. Its translation: CASSPSNYGYTF.

This clonotype was detected only a few times. The chain has TRBV29-1 and TRBJ2-3; 12 nucleotides align to TRBD2. Germline lookup yields CDR1 SQVTM and CDR2 ANQGSEA. Trimming took 7 bases from V and 4 from J; bases not matched to a gene: 3. This CDR3 spans 13 amino acids. The CDR3 DNA is TGCAGCGGCCTAGCGGGGGGGGCAGATACGCAGTATTTT. Protein product: CSGLAGGADTQYF.

The table lists this clonotype with a few counts. The chain links TRBV10-2 to TRBJ1-1; no reliable D call. Germline CDR1 is WSHSY and CDR2 is SAAADI. The CDR3 is 15 amino acids. V shed 7 bases and J shed 0 bases, with 15 bases lying between them. The CDR3 DNA reads as TGCGCCAGCATCCGACCGAGCCCCCTGAACACTGAAGCTTTCTTT. This encodes CASIRPSPLNTEAFF.

This clonotype was picked up a small number of times. V and J are TRBV2 and TRBJ2-5, with D hard to call. This CDR3 is 14 amino acids long. The V gene's germline CDR1 is SNHLY and CDR2 FYNNEI. V gave up 4 bases and J gave up 3 bases, with 12 bases separating them. The CDR3 is CASSVPGFEETQYF. In DNA form, the CDR3 reads TGTGCCAGCAGTGTCCCCGGGTTTGAAGAGACCCAGTACTTC.

The chain joins TRBV19 to TRBJ1-2; 9 bases agree with TRBD1. The germline V gene encodes CDR1 LNHDA and CDR2 SQIVND (reference sequence). Trimming took 6 bases from V and 2 from J; bases not matched to a gene: 7. CDR3 length: 15 residues. CDR3 residues: CASRRTGATNYGYTF. For the CDR3, the DNA is TGTGCCAGTAGGAGGACAGGGGCTACCAACTATGGCTACACCTTC. The whole variable domain, remainder taken from reference TRBV19 and TRBJ1-2, is DGGITQSPKYLFRKEGQNVTLSCEQNLNHDAMYWYRQDPGQGLRLIYYSQIVNDFQKGDIAEGYSVSREKKESFPLTVTSAQKNPTAFYLCASRRTGATNYGYTFGSGTRLTVV.

The table lists this clonotype with many counts. J is TRBJ2-7 and V is TRBV5-1; a possible D gene is TRBD2 (6 bases). Germline-derived CDR1 and CDR2 are SGHRS and YFSETQ. The CDR3 has 13 amino acids. With 0 bases removed from V and 3 bases from J, the gap between germline ends came to 7 bases. In DNA form, the CDR3 reads TGCGCCAGCAGCTTGGGGAGGGTCTACGAGCAGTACTTC. Amino acids: CASSLGRVYEQYF.

This clonotype occurred many times. The gene calls are TRBV6-5 and TRBJ2-7; D gene uncertain. Germline assignment: CDR1 MNHEY and CDR2 SVGAGI. The CDR3 has 15 residues. V was pared by 2 bases and J by 5 bases, with 16 bases between. The CDR3 DNA reads TGTGCCAGCAGTTACCAAGACGCGCTCAGGAACGAGCAGTACTTC. Amino acids: CASSYQDALRNEQYF.

This clonotype was counted between two and nine times. This chain links TRBV6-5 with TRBJ2-3; TRBD2 aligns across 8 bases. The J segment lost 5 bases and the V segment lost 6 bases, leaving 7 bases of the junction unmatched. The germline V gene has CDR1 MNHEY and CDR2 SVGAGI. The CDR3 is made up of 14 amino acids. The CDR3 loop reads CASSREAGVDTQYF. Written as DNA, the CDR3 is TGTGCCAGCAGCCGGGAAGCGGGGGTAGATACGCAGTATTTT.

The CDR3 coding sequence is TGTGCCATCAGGGTGGGGGGAAGCACAGATACGCAGTATTTT. This sequence encodes CAIRVGGSTDTQYF. The chain couples TRBV10-3 to TRBJ2-3, with D possibly being TRBD2 (6 bases). This CDR3 region has 14 residues. Trimming stripped 6 bases from V and 0 bases from J, with 10 bases between. Germline CDR1 reads ENHRY; CDR2 reads SYGVKD.

This clonotype came up a few times. The J gene is TRBJ1-5, the V gene TRBV10-3, with D hard to call. V was trimmed by 7 bases and J by 4 bases, leaving 11 bases between them. The CDR3 runs 13 residues. CDR1 ENHRY and CDR2 SYGVKD come from the germline V gene. As DNA, the CDR3 is TGTGCCATCAAAAGGCAGGAGAATCAGCCCCAGCATTTT. As protein: CAIKRQENQPQHF.

J is TRBJ2-3 and V is TRBV7-9; D is ambiguous. V lost 7 bases to trimming and J lost 1 base, with 15 bases between them. The CDR3 consists of 15 residues. The germline gives CDR1 SEHNR, CDR2 FQNEAQ (reference sequence). For the CDR3, the DNA is TGTGCCAGCAAGAAAAGAACAACAGGCACAGATACGCAGTATTTT. Encoded protein: CASKKRTTGTDTQYF.

The V and J genes are TRBV20-1 and TRBJ2-3; 7 bases agree with TRBD2. Trimming at V came to 1 base and at J to 2 bases, leaving 3 bases not matched to a gene. Germline CDR1 is DFQATT and CDR2 is SNEGSKA (reference sequence). This CDR3 spans 14 amino acids. This chain's CDR3 is CSARGGGYTDTQYF. CDR3 DNA: TGCAGTGCTAGAGGGGGGGGGTACACAGATACGCAGTATTTT.

Comment on this clonotype: At one of its ends the junction is not consistent with the germline gene, which may arise from a read error. The chain is built from TRBV20-1 and TRBJ2-7, with D perhaps TRBD1 (6 bases). Germline V CDR1 and CDR2: DFQATT, SNEGSKA (reference sequence). The CDR3 spans 16 residues. CDR3 DNA: TGCAGTGCTGGAGATCCCCCCTCGACAGGATACTACGAGCAGTACTTC. This encodes CSAGDPPSTGYYEQYF.

This sequence joins TRBV5-1 and TRBJ2-1; D could derive from TRBD1 or TRBD2 (5 bases each). Germline assignment: CDR1 SGHRS and CDR2 YFSETQ. V lost 2 bases to trimming and J lost 6 bases, with 12 bases between them. CDR3 length: 14 residues. CDR3 in amino acids: CASSLSQGPNEQFF. In DNA, the CDR3 is TGCGCCAGCAGCTTATCGCAGGGACCCAATGAGCAGTTCTTC.

The rearrangement uses TRBV12-3 or TRBV12-4 and TRBJ2-3; D gene unclear. The CDR3 contains 14 residues. The germline V and J ends were trimmed by 5 bases and 4 bases, with 13 bases remaining between them. CDR3 protein: CASSGRLVSDTQYF. CDR3 bases: TGTGCCAGCAGTGGGCGGCTAGTTTCAGATACGCAGTATTTT.

This chain uses TRBV3-1 with TRBJ2-5; D possibly corresponds to TRBD2 (5 bases). V was cut by 4 bases and J by 5 bases, with 11 bases left in between. The CDR3 contains 13 residues. Germline V gives CDR1 LGHDT, CDR2 YNNKEL (reference sequence). The CDR3 is CASSRRGLETQYF. DNA of the CDR3: TGTGCCAGCAGCCGCCGGGGTTTGGAGACCCAGTACTTC.

The genes are TRBV6-4 and TRBJ1-1; D not resolved. V lost 2 bases, J lost 10 bases, and 14 bases lay in between. The CDR3 runs 13 residues. Looked up from germline, CDR1 is MRHNA and CDR2 is SNTAGT. The CDR3 loop is CASSDPPLELAFF. CDR3 nucleotides: TGTGCCAGCAGTGACCCCCCACTGGAGCTAGCTTTCTTT.

The chain uses TRBV24-1 and TRBJ1-2; D gene ambiguous. Germline V CDR1 and CDR2: KGHDR, SFDVKD. This CDR3 is 12 amino acids long. Trimming took 5 bases from V and 4 from J, leaving 7 bases between them. As DNA, the CDR3 is TGTGCCACCAGTGCTGGGATCTATGGCTACACCTTC. As protein: CATSAGIYGYTF.

V usage is TRBV29-1 and J usage is TRBJ1-2; the D is unclear. The CDR3 sequence is 12 residues long. CDR1 is SQVTM, CDR2 ANQGSEA, per germline. V lost 7 bases and J 3 bases, leaving 12 bases between the germline ends. CDR3 region: CSGSSYDYGYTF. The CDR3 DNA is TGCAGCGGGTCATCCTATGACTATGGCTACACCTTC.

The J gene is TRBJ1-1, the V gene TRBV20-1; D remains unclear. V dropped 3 bases and J dropped 0 bases, with 17 bases sitting between them. This CDR3 comprises 16 residues. Germline V gene sequence: CDR1 DFQATT, CDR2 SNEGSKA (reference sequence). CDR3 sequence (DNA): TGCAGTGCTAGTGGGGTCCGAACCTCCATGAACACTGAAGCTTTCTTT. This codes for CSASGVRTSMNTEAFF.

J is TRBJ1-5 and V is TRBV20-1; 7 positions agree with TRBD1. The germline CDR1 and CDR2 sequences are DFQATT and SNEGSKA (reference sequence). J gave up 3 bases and V 2 bases, and 4 bases lay outside the gene matches. The CDR3 spans 14 residues. The CDR3 DNA reads TGCAGTGCTAGAAAAGACAGGGTCAATCAGCCCCAGCATTTT. The encoded protein is CSARKDRVNQPQHF.

V is TRBV5-1 and J is TRBJ2-2, with D unclear. The CDR3 is 15 residues long. Trimming took off 0 bases at V and 1 base at J, with 7 bases between the two ends. Germline assignment: CDR1 SGHRS and CDR2 YFSETQ. CDR3 sequence reads: CASSLGSRNTGELFF. The CDR3 DNA is TGCGCCAGCAGCTTGGGATCCAGGAACACCGGGGAGCTGTTTTTT.

Only a few counts were recorded for this clonotype. The gene calls are TRBV12-3 or TRBV12-4 and TRBJ2-7, with D perhaps matching TRBD1 (7 bases). CDR3 length: 14 residues. V dropped 8 bases and J dropped 2 bases, with 16 bases sitting between them. The DNA for the CDR3 is TGTGCCAGCTGCTCAGGGGGGAACCCCTACGAGCAGTACTTC. Its translation is CASCSGGNPYEQYF.